The T cell receptor (beta chain) described here comes from a study of blood T cell repertoires in COVID-19. Across the study: Samples of COVID-19 (acute and convalescent) were obtained from the United States, Italy and Spain.

Clones were sequenced by immunoSEQ multiplex PCR, and TCRdb holds only the in-frame ones, with some missing. The sample holds some 700,000 clones; just under 90% are singletons and the top ten take roughly 0.25%. The sequence was collected from a woman aged 18-30 years with acute or convalescent COVID-19. Sequenced input: peripheral blood.

CDR3 nucleotide sequence: TGTGCCAGCAGCTCACACAGGCGTCCAAGTGACGAGACCCAGTACTTC. This translates into CASSSHRRPSDETQYF. The rearrangement uses TRBV14 and TRBJ2-5, with a tentative D call TRBD1 (5 bases). Germline V gene lookup returns CDR1 SGHDN and CDR2 FVKESK. V was clipped by 5 bases and J by 5 bases, with 21 bases between them. This CDR3 contains 16 residues.